A selection of T cell receptor beta chains follows, all from one sample in a study of blood T cells in healthy people across ages. One entry per CDR3 protein results from TCRdb running MiXCR on the 5' RACE reads. The data hold fewer than 900,000 distinct CDR3 sequences, with roughly 34% observed a single time. Sample: blood. The receptors shown here come from a man between 18 and 29 years old in good health. Both conserved end residues are part of each CDR3. D genes are given only for firm matches. The listing skips clone size in some rows; elsewhere it reads once, few, many or a size class.

TRBJ1-1,.,TRBV12-3/TRBV12-4,.,TGTGCCAGCAGACCGGGAAGGGATGGGCCTGAAGCTTTCTTT,CASRPGRDGPEAFF
TRBJ2-1,.,TRBV7-8,few,TGTGCCAGCAGCTCCCTAAAGAGCGGGCAGCGTAATGACCAGTTCTTC,CASSSLKSGQRNDQFF
TRBJ2-7,.,TRBV10-3,few,TGTGCCATCAGTCCCGGGACTTCCTCCTACGAGCAGTACTTC,CAISPGTSSYEQYF
TRBJ1-1,TRBD1,TRBV27,.,TGTGCCAGCAGTTCGCGGACAGGGGCCCGATCCCTGAACACTGAAGCTTTCTTT,CASSSRTGARSLNTEAFF
TRBJ2-3,TRBD1,TRBV7-9,.,TGTGCCAGCAGCTTACTACAGGGGGTAGGAGATACGCAGTATTTT,CASSLLQGVGDTQYF
TRBJ2-1,.,TRBV6-2/TRBV6-3,.,TGTGCCAGCAGTTACCGGGGAGTTGGGGGCGGGCAGTTCTTC,CASSYRGVGGGQFF
TRBJ1-5,.,TRBV20-1,.,TGCAGTGCCCTTCTCGGAGGGGGCAATCAGCCCCAGCATTTT,CSALLGGGNQPQHF
TRBJ2-6,.,TRBV4-3,.,TGCGCCAGCAGCCTGGGTTTGGGTGGTGGGGCCAACGTCCTGACTTTC,CASSLGLGGGANVLTF
TRBJ2-7,.,TRBV11-2,.,TGTGCCAGCAGCTTAGATGGCCCACATGAGCAGTACTTC,CASSLDGPHEQYF
TRBJ2-1,.,TRBV5-1,.,TGCGCCAGCAGCCAGGGTGGGGGTCCTTGGGGCAATGAGCAGTTCTTC,CASSQGGGPWGNEQFF
TRBJ2-7,TRBD1,TRBV5-1,few,TGCGCCAGCAGCAGAAGACAGGGGGCTAGCTCCTACAATGAGCAGTACTTC,CASSRRQGASSYNEQYF
TRBJ2-7,TRBD2,TRBV6-2/TRBV6-3,.,TGTGCCAGCGCCGGGACTAGCGGCCGATTCCCGCCCGACGAGCAGTACTTC,CASAGTSGRFPPDEQYF
TRBJ2-1,.,TRBV6-5,few,TGTGCCAGCAACAGGGACGGATACAATGAGCAGTTCTTC,CASNRDGYNEQFF
TRBJ2-7,.,TRBV6-2/TRBV6-3,once,TGTGCCAGCAGTTACCTCTTTGGTACCTACGTGGAGCAGTACTTC,CASSYLFGTYVEQYF
TRBJ2-7,.,TRBV12-3/TRBV12-4,few,TGTGCCAGCCGGGGTAACGGGGAGCAGTACTTC,CASRGNGEQYF
TRBJ2-1,.,TRBV12-3/TRBV12-4,few,TGTGCCAGCAGTTTAGCGGGGGGCCTCCAGGGTGAGCAGTTCTTC,CASSLAGGLQGEQFF
TRBJ1-6,.,TRBV7-2,few,TGTGCCAGCAGCCGGGCCCCCGGGGGAGGTAATTCACCCCTCCACTTT,CASSRAPGGGNSPLHF
TRBJ1-1,.,TRBV7-9,.,TGTGCCAGCAGCAGAAGGGAGTATTACACTGAAGCTTTCTTT,CASSRREYYTEAFF
TRBJ2-1,TRBD2,TRBV5-1,.,TGCGCCAGCAGCTTGGCCAGGTGGCTAGCGGGCCGTACCCAGCAGTTCTTC,CASSLARWLAGRTQQFF
TRBJ2-1,.,TRBV2,many,TGTGCCAGCTGCCAGGGCTCCCAAACGGGTGAGCAGTTCTTC,CASCQGSQTGEQFF
TRBJ2-7,.,TRBV29-1,.,TGCAGCGCCGGACATAAGGCGTGGGAGCAGTACTTC,CSAGHKAWEQYF
TRBJ2-1,.,TRBV5-1,few,TGCGCCAGCAGCTTGAGCGTATCCTACAATGAGCAGTTCTTC,CASSLSVSYNEQFF
TRBJ2-3,TRBD1,TRBV12-3/TRBV12-4,many,TGTGCCAGCAGTACTTGGACAGGGGACGATACGCAGTATTTT,CASSTWTGDDTQYF
TRBJ1-4,TRBD1,TRBV7-9,few,TGTGCCAGCAGCGGTCGGGACAGTGTTAATGAAAAACTGTTTTTT,CASSGRDSVNEKLFF
TRBJ2-4,.,TRBV6-5,.,TGTGCCAGCAGTTACTCTGGAGGATCGCACATTCAGTACTTC,CASSYSGGSHIQYF
TRBJ1-4,.,TRBV14,.,TGTGCCAGCAGCCAAGACCGGAGGGGGTCGCAAGGGGAAAAACTGTTTTTT,CASSQDRRGSQGEKLFF
TRBJ2-3,.,TRBV28,.,TGTGCCGGCAGTTCGGGCAGGGGAGGCACAGATACGCAGTATTTT,CAGSSGRGGTDTQYF
TRBJ2-4,.,TRBV28,.,TGTGCCAGCAGCACTGACAGGACCGCCAAAAACATTCAGTACTTC,CASSTDRTAKNIQYF
TRBJ1-2,.,TRBV25-1,once,TGTGCCAGCAGGGATGCCAACCATGGCTACACCTTC,CASRDANHGYTF
TRBJ2-2,TRBD1,TRBV7-9,.,TGTGCCAGCAGTACCGACAGGGGAAGCACCGGGGAGCTGTTTTTT,CASSTDRGSTGELFF
TRBJ1-6,TRBD1,TRBV20-1,.,TGCAGTGCTAGAGACTCGAGAGAAGGGACAGGGGGCCATTCACCCCTCCACTTT,CSARDSREGTGGHSPLHF
TRBJ2-1,TRBD2,TRBV5-5,few,TGTGCCAGCAGCCCCGGGAGGCGGGGCAATGAGCAGTTCTTC,CASSPGRRGNEQFF
TRBJ2-7,.,TRBV7-2,few,TGTGCCAGCAGCTGCTTTGGAGCCTACGAGCAGTACTTC,CASSCFGAYEQYF
TRBJ1-6,.,TRBV2,.,TGTGCCAGCAGTGAAGACTCCAGCTCCTATAATTCACCCCTCCACTTT,CASSEDSSSYNSPLHF
TRBJ2-3,TRBD1,TRBV11-2,.,TGTGCCAGCAGCCCTATCCCAAGGACAGGGGGTAGAGGGACGCAGTATTTT,CASSPIPRTGGRGTQYF
TRBJ2-1,.,TRBV7-9,many,TGTGCCAGCAGCTTAGGGTCGGAGGGTGAGCAGTTCTTC,CASSLGSEGEQFF
TRBJ1-2,.,TRBV7-9,.,TGTGCCAGCAGCTTACCAGGGGCAGCGGGCTATGGCTACACCTTC,CASSLPGAAGYGYTF
TRBJ2-1,.,TRBV19,once,TGTGCCAGTAGTACTTTAGGCGAGGAGCAGTTCTTC,CASSTLGEEQFF
TRBJ1-5,TRBD1,TRBV4-2,.,TGTGCCAGCAGCCAAGTCCGCCGGACAGGGGGCGGGAATCAGCCCCAGCATTTT,CASSQVRRTGGGNQPQHF
TRBJ2-7,TRBD2,TRBV10-3,.,TGTGCCATCAGGGCCGGGACTAGCGGGGGCCTTACCTACAATGAGCAGTACTTC,CAIRAGTSGGLTYNEQYF
TRBJ2-3,.,TRBV6-6,few,TGTGCCACCGGGGAGAGCACAGATACGCAGTATTTT,CATGESTDTQYF
TRBJ2-5,TRBD1,TRBV10-3,.,TGTGCCATCAGTGGGGGACAGGGAGAGACCCAGTACTTC,CAISGGQGETQYF
TRBJ1-2,.,TRBV12-3/TRBV12-4,.,TGTGCCAGCAGTTCCGGGACAACTTATGGCTACACCTTC,CASSSGTTYGYTF